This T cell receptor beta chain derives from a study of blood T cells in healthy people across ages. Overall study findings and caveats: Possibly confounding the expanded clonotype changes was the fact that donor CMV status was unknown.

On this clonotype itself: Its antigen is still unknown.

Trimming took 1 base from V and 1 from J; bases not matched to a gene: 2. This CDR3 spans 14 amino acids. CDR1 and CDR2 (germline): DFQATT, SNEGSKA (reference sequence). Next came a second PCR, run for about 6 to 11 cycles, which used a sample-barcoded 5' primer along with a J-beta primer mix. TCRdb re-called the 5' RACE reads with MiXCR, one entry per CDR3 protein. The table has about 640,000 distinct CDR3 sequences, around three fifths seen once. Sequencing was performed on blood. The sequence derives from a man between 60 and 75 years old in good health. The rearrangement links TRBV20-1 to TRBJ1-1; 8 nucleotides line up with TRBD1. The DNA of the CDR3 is TGCAGTGCTAGAGCCGACAGGGGGAACACTGAAGCTTTCTTT. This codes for CSARADRGNTEAFF.